What follows are 15 T cell receptor beta chains derived from one specimen sequenced in a study of CD8 T cells in ankylosing spondylitis (dated by TCRdb to 2015 to 2018). What these receptors recognize is not known. What the study reported, not specific to this receptor: A TCR beta motif of about 8 highly homologous amino acid variants appeared characteristic of blood from ankylosing spondylitis patients.

Library preparation employed 5' RACE. Sequencing was performed on an Illumina HiSeq 2500. TCRdb applied fastp at Q25 and MiXCR to the public reads, then kept only in-frame beta chains. Rows with a matching CDR3 protein are joined into one entry that keeps the most common DNA and genes. The sample contains about 540,000 distinct CDR3 sequences, roughly 13% of them found a single time. The ten largest make up about 6.8% of the sample. Source material: blood, either unsorted or a sorted T cell fraction (not recorded which). All receptors derive from a male donor with ankylosing spondylitis.

The chain carries TRBV6-1 and TRBJ2-7, with 9 positions matching TRBD2. CDR3 size: 13 residues. Germline V CDR1 and CDR2: MNHNS, SASEGT. Trimming took 4 bases from V and 3 from J; bases not matched to a gene: 1. CDR3 in DNA: TGTGCCAGCAGTGCACTAGCGGGCTACGAGCAGTACTTC. It yields the protein CASSALAGYEQYF.

This clonotype was counted many times. The chain is built from TRBV5-1 and TRBJ2-2; TRBD2 agrees at 11 bases. The CDR3 loop spans 15 amino acids. Germline assignment: CDR1 SGHRS and CDR2 YFSETQ. V trimming: 4 bases; J trimming: 6 bases; junction bases outside the gene matches: 5. DNA of the CDR3: TGCGCCAGCAGCGGGACTAGCGGCATCGCCGGGGAGCTGTTTTTT. It is translated as CASSGTSGIAGELFF.

This chain uses TRBV15 with TRBJ2-5; no clear D. The CDR3 loop spans 15 amino acids. CDR1 and CDR2 (germline): LNHNV, YYDKDF (reference sequence). With 1 base removed from V and 0 bases from J, the gap between germline ends came to 9 bases. The CDR3 is CATSRGAGDQETQYF. CDR3 in DNA: TGTGCCACCAGCAGAGGAGCAGGTGACCAAGAGACCCAGTACTTC.

The V and J genes are TRBV5-1 and TRBJ2-7; 12 positions match TRBD1. The germline CDR1 and CDR2 sequences are SGHRS and YFSETQ. The CDR3 consists of 14 residues. The ends lost 4 bases at V and 6 bases at J; junction bases unmatched: 5. DNA of the CDR3: TGCGCCAGCAGCACGGGACAGGGGGCAGGCGAGCAGTACTTC. Translated, it gives CASSTGQGAGEQYF.

This clonotype was seen repeatedly, ten times or more. The CDR3 sequence: CSATEDRANSYNEQFF. The CDR3 DNA reads TGCAGTGCTACGGAGGACAGGGCAAATTCCTACAATGAGCAGTTCTTC. The rearrangement uses TRBV20-1 and TRBJ2-1, with 8 positions matching TRBD1. Germline V gene data show CDR1 as DFQATT and CDR2 as SNEGSKA (reference sequence). The CDR3 is 16 amino acids. V dropped 4 bases and J dropped 1; count of bases not matched to a gene: 9.

The gene calls are TRBV20-1 and TRBJ2-3; possible D gene TRBD1, 5 bases. The V gene's germline CDR1 is DFQATT and CDR2 SNEGSKA (reference sequence). Trimming left V 6 bases short and J 2 bases short, with 12 bases between. The CDR3 covers 13 residues. This CDR3 reads CSAGAPLTDTQYF. CDR3 coding DNA: TGCAGTGCAGGGGCGCCCCTCACAGATACGCAGTATTTT.

The chain recombines TRBV4-2 with TRBJ2-1; 9 positions match TRBD2. Germline trimming cut 3 bases from V and 3 bases from J; bases unmatched to any gene: 3. The CDR3 loop spans 15 amino acids. The germline CDR1 and CDR2 sequences are LGHNA and YNFKEQ. Written as DNA, the CDR3 is TGTGCCAGCAGCCATAGCGGGGGTCTCTACAATGAGCAGTTCTTC. This translates into CASSHSGGLYNEQFF.

A few counts support this clonotype. This chain joins TRBV11-2 and TRBJ2-7, with D perhaps matching TRBD1 (6 bases). V shed 5 bases and J shed 0 bases, with 26 bases lying between them. Germline V gene sequence: CDR1 SGHAT, CDR2 FQNNGV. The CDR3 is 19 amino acids. The CDR3 DNA sequence: TGTGCCAGCAGCCGCAGTGGAGCGGCCTTAAGGGGGATCTCCTACGAGCAGTACTTC. Translation: CASSRSGAALRGISYEQYF.

This clonotype was picked up a small number of times. The chain links TRBV20-1 to TRBJ2-7; 13 nucleotides line up with TRBD2. This CDR3 is 15 amino acids long. V lost 6 bases and J lost 4; bases outside the gene matches: 9. The germline V gene has CDR1 DFQATT and CDR2 SNEGSKA (reference sequence). CDR3 in amino acids: CSAIPGLAGRYEQYF. The DNA of the CDR3 is TGCAGTGCCATCCCGGGACTAGCGGGAAGGTACGAGCAGTACTTC.

This clonotype was recorded a few times. The chain employs TRBV7-2 and TRBJ1-2, with a weak D call TRBD1 (5 bases). CDR3 length equals 15 residues. CDR1 is SGHTA and CDR2 is FQGNSA in the germline V gene. The V and J ends lost 1 base and 1 base respectively, with 10 bases between them. CDR3 residues: CASSLGPQDNYGYTF. CDR3 DNA: TGTGCCAGCAGCTTAGGCCCACAGGATAACTATGGCTACACCTTC.

This chain uses TRBV5-1 with TRBJ2-1, with 7 nucleotides matching TRBD2. This CDR3 comprises 14 residues. The V gene end was trimmed by 2 bases and the J gene end by 5 bases; junction bases not matched to a gene: 4. In germline, CDR1 is SGHRS, CDR2 YFSETQ. The CDR3 sequence is CASSFRGGNNEQFF. In DNA form, the CDR3 reads TGCGCCAGCAGCTTTCGCGGGGGAAACAATGAGCAGTTCTTC.

The gene calls are TRBV14 and TRBJ2-5, with 12 bases matching TRBD2. Germline CDR1 reads SGHDN; CDR2 reads FVKESK. CDR3 size: 18 residues. Germline trimming cut 4 bases from V and 2 bases from J; bases unmatched to any gene: 11. The CDR3 nucleotides read TGTGCCAGCAGCCTCCGACTAGCGGGAGATTTAACGCAAGAGACCCAGTACTTC. Protein product: CASSLRLAGDLTQETQYF.

This clonotype has more than one count but fewer than ten. The rearrangement joins TRBV10-3 to TRBJ2-4; TRBD1 is a possible D gene (6 bases). Trimming left V 3 bases short and J 0 bases short, with 12 bases between. CDR3 size: 16 residues. Germline assignment: CDR1 ENHRY and CDR2 SYGVKD. For the CDR3, the DNA is TGTGCCATCAGTGAAACAGGGAAGGGAGCCAAAAACATTCAGTACTTC. It translates to CAISETGKGAKNIQYF.

The chain joins TRBV5-1 to TRBJ2-5; D not resolved. Trimming left V 0 bases short and J 5 bases short, with 8 bases between. CDR3 length: 13 residues. Germline CDR1 SGHRS, CDR2 YFSETQ. The DNA of the CDR3 is TGCGCCAGCAGCTTGGAGGATTTGGAGACCCAGTACTTC. Amino acids: CASSLEDLETQYF.

This clonotype occurred a few times. This chain connects TRBV6-1 to TRBJ2-5, with D possibly called TRBD1 or TRBD2 (5 bases each). Per germline, CDR1 MNHNS and CDR2 SASEGT. Trimming shortened V by 5 bases and J by 0 bases, and 10 bases separated the two germline ends. The CDR3 spans 14 residues. CDR3 nucleotides: TGTGCCAGCAGTCTCGGGACGTACCAAGAGACCCAGTACTTC. Protein product: CASSLGTYQETQYF.